The source of this T cell receptor beta chain is a study of radiation and T cells in renal cell carcinoma. About the study: Nephrectomy followed 15 Gy stereotactic body radiation by 4 weeks.

The time point: blood 2 weeks post-SBRT. Treatment in this sample: 15 Gy SBRT to primary tumor, nephrectomy 4 weeks later. Blood was sampled at baseline, 2 weeks and 4 weeks after SBRT. The tumor was a clear cell renal cell carcinoma. V dropped 1 base and J dropped 5; count of bases not matched to a gene: 9. Germline lookup yields CDR1 SGHAT and CDR2 FQNNGV. The CDR3 loop spans 17 amino acids. The method was immunoSEQ multiplex PCR; TCRdb's version includes in-frame clones alone and lacks a portion of them. The table includes 100,000 to 150,000 clones, 88% detected once. The count of this clone is one. Sequences were derived from blood, sampled from a patient whose treatment included radiotherapy and nephrectomy. The receptor's source is a woman aged 70-85 years with renal cell carcinoma. The rearrangement joins TRBV11-2 to TRBJ2-5; TRBD1 matches 11 bases. This chain's CDR3 is CASSLGPRTGGRETQYF. The CDR3 DNA reads TGTGCCAGCAGCTTAGGTCCCAGGACAGGGGGCCGCGAGACCCAGTACTTC.